The clone carrying this TCR beta chain has a handful of counts. The entry originates in a study of blood T cells in healthy people across ages. Combining a sample-barcoded 5' primer with a J-beta primer mix, a second PCR ran for roughly 6 to 11 cycles. TCRdb independently ran MiXCR on the 5' RACE reads; one entry per CDR3 protein. The top ten hold around 21% of the sample, which has approximately 820,000 distinct CDR3 sequences, around 45% seen once. The V and J ends lost 1 base and 2 bases respectively, with 10 bases between them. The CDR3 spans 14 residues. Germline V CDR1 and CDR2: SGHRS, YFSETQ. The rearrangement links TRBV5-1 to TRBJ2-7; tentative D call: TRBD1 (5 bases). This receptor was obtained from a man aged 55-75 years in good health. Input material: blood. The CDR3 bases are TGCGCCAGCAGCTTGACCACAGGCCCCTACGAGCAGTACTTC. Translated, it gives CASSLTTGPYEQYF.